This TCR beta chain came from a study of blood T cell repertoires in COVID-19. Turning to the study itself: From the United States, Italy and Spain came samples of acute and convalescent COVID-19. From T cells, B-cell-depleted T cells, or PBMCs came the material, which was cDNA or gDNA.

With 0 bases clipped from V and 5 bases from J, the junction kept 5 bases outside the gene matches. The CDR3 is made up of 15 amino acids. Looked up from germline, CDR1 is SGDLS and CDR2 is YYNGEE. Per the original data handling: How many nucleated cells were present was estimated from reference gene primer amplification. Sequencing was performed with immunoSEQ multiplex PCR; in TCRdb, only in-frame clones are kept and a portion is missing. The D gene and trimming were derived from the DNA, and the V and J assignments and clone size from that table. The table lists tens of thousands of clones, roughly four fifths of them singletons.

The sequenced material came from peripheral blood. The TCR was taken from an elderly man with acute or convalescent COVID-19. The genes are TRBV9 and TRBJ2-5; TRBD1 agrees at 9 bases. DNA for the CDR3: TGTGCCAGCAGCGTAGATACAGGGGGCTTTGAGACCCAGTACTTC. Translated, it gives CASSVDTGGFETQYF.